The clone carrying this T cell receptor beta chain came up many times. The antigen is unknown. TCRdb independently ran MiXCR on the 5' RACE reads; one entry per CDR3 protein. The data show 750,000 to 850,000 distinct CDR3 sequences, roughly 12% seen once. This specimen comes from a study of CD8 T cells in ankylosing spondylitis. Points from the study as a whole: Among TCR beta sequences, a motif of 7 to 9 highly homologous variants appeared characteristic of ankylosing spondylitis blood. Disease-linked clones were reportedly significantly enriched in matched ankylosing spondylitis synovial fluid.

This CDR3 is 13 amino acids long. V lost 3 bases to trimming and J lost 3 bases, with 11 bases between them. Germline lookup yields CDR1 DFQATT and CDR2 SNEGSKA (reference sequence). This chain uses TRBV20-1 with TRBJ1-2, with a weak D call TRBD1 (5 bases). Sequencing input: blood, either unsorted or a sorted T cell fraction (not recorded which). The TCR sequence derives from a male donor with ankylosing spondylitis. CDR3 sequence (DNA): TGCAGTGCTAGCGTAGGGACGGACTATGGCTACACCTTC. As protein: CSASVGTDYGYTF.